These 4 T cell receptor beta chains were all obtained from the same sample, sequenced in a study of T cell repertoires in cytomegalovirus infection. One entry per CDR3 protein, called by TCRdb with MiXCR from the reads. The sample has approximately 250,000 distinct CDR3 sequences, about 12% seen once. Material: PBMCs. Receptors were obtained from a human donor in good health (CMV status not recorded). Some clones in this sample may be carry-over from other donors' samples.

The chain joins TRBV29-1 to TRBJ1-5; D perhaps matches TRBD1 (6 bases). CDR1 is SQVTM and CDR2 is ANQGSEA in the germline V gene. The V end lost 5 bases, the J end lost 4 bases, and 12 bases lay between the germline ends. The CDR3 length is 13 residues. CDR3 nucleotides: TGCAGCGTTTTGACAGGCGGAAATCAGCCCCAGCATTTT. It is translated as CSVLTGGNQPQHF.

There are many counts of this clonotype. The chain is built from TRBV7-2 and TRBJ1-2; D is perhaps TRBD1 (5 bases). The CDR3 is made up of 15 amino acids. The germline V gene encodes CDR1 SGHTA and CDR2 FQGNSA. Trimming cost V 1 base and J 1 base, with 10 bases left between them. CDR3 coding DNA: TGTGCCAGCAGCTTAGGTACCAGGGTTAACTATGGCTACACCTTC. Translated, it gives CASSLGTRVNYGYTF.

This clonotype occurred a few times. The V gene is TRBV20-1, the J gene TRBJ1-2; no clear D gene. Looked up from germline, CDR1 is DFQATT and CDR2 is SNEGSKA (reference sequence). CDR3 length: 13 amino acids. Trimming cost V 3 bases and J 4 bases, with 12 bases left between them. Here the CDR3 reads CSARVGLGYGYTF. The CDR3 DNA reads TGCAGTGCTAGGGTGGGATTAGGCTATGGCTACACCTTC.

This clonotype came up many times. The rearrangement uses TRBV7-2 and TRBJ2-7; no clear D gene. Germline CDR1 and CDR2: SGHTA and FQGNSA. Deletions cut 1 base from V and 2 bases from J, with 9 bases between. The CDR3 spans 14 residues. CDR3 protein: CASSLGLEPYEQYF. For the CDR3, the DNA is TGTGCCAGCAGCTTAGGACTCGAGCCCTACGAGCAGTACTTC.